The sequence of this TCR beta chain was determined in a study of T cells after yellow fever vaccination. Trimming removed 1 base at V and 4 bases at J, with 12 bases between. The length of the CDR3 is 15 residues. CDR1 and CDR2 from the germline V gene are SGHRS and YFSETQ. 5'RACE template switching produced TCR cDNA carrying a universal primer site and UMIs. TCRdb reprocessed the 5' RACE reads with MiXCR, giving one entry per CDR3 protein. Of more than 200,000 distinct CDR3 sequences in the sample, about 3.5% were seen once. This clonotype was recorded at least ten times. Material: PBMCs, obtained 15 days after the yellow fever booster vaccination. The clonotype originates from a young man who received the YFV17D yellow fever vaccine. V gene TRBV5-1 combines with J gene TRBJ1-3; D remains ambiguous. The chain's CDR3 is CASSLFRGGGNTIYF. For the CDR3, the DNA is TGCGCCAGCAGCTTGTTTCGGGGAGGCGGAAACACCATATATTTT.